The text below deals with one T cell receptor (beta chain). Its antigen is undetermined. These data originate in a study of shared clonotypes between healthy human individuals. Study-wide points: Deeper or shallower sequencing was expected to change how clonotypes are shared among donors. Of the naive CD4 clonotypes, roughly 5% were shared across a handful of donors.

Here immunoSEQ multiplex PCR was the method, and the copy in TCRdb shows in-frame clones only, minus some. The sample holds some 1,400,000 clones, over 95% seen once. Germline CDR1 reads SGHRS; CDR2 reads YFSETQ. The CDR3 is made up of 15 amino acids. Trimming took off 1 base at V and 9 bases at J, with 17 bases between the two ends. The chain uses TRBV5-1 and TRBJ2-1; either TRBD1 or TRBD2 may fit D (5 bases each). This clonotype was sampled from a man aged 30 to 45 in good health. Sample: naive CD4+ T cells sorted from blood. Regarding subset: CD45RA+ positively selected. This chain's CDR3 is CASSLILAGDSEQFF. The CDR3 DNA follows: TGCGCCAGCAGCTTGATTTTGGCGGGTGACAGTGAGCAGTTCTTC.